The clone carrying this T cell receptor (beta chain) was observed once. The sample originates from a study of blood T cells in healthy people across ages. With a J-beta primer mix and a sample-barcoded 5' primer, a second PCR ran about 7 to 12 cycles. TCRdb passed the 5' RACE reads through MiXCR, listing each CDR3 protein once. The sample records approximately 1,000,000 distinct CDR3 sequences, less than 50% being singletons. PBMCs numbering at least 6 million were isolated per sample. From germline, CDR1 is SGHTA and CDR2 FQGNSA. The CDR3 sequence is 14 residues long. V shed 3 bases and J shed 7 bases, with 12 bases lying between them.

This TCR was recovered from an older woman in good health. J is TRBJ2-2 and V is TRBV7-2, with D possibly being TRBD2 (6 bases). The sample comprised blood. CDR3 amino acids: CASSFGRGSGELFF. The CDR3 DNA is TGTGCCAGCAGCTTTGGACGGGGGAGCGGGGAGCTGTTTTTT.